The 13 T cell receptor beta chains listed next were all sequenced from one sample in a study of graft-versus-host responses after intestinal transplantation. The antigens for these receptors are not known. Method: immunoSEQ multiplex PCR; TCRdb's copy keeps in-frame clones and lacks some. The repertoire has approximately 71,000 clones, roughly 90% of them found once; the top ten carry nearly 2.5%. This material consisted of unstimulated CD8+ T cells sorted from spleen or lymph node cells, taken before intestinal transplant. The origin of the receptors is a human donor who received an intestinal transplant.

About this clone: In the same sample, other DNA sequences code for this CDR3. The chain has TRBV11-2 and TRBJ2-7; tentative D call: TRBD1 (5 bases). The CDR3 length is 13 residues. The germline V gene encodes CDR1 SGHAT and CDR2 FQNNGV. Trimming pared 5 bases from V and 1 base from J, leaving 9 bases between. The CDR3: CASSPDSSYEQYF. The CDR3 nucleotides are TGTGCCAGCAGCCCCGACAGTTCCTACGAGCAGTACTTC.

V and J are TRBV29-1 and TRBJ2-1; maybe TRBD1 (5 bases). V was pared by 6 bases and J by 0 bases, with 9 bases between. The germline V gene encodes CDR1 SQVTM and CDR2 ANQGSEA. The CDR3 length is 13 residues. CDR3 protein: CSVWTLSYNEQFF. Here the CDR3 DNA reads TGCAGCGTATGGACACTCTCCTACAATGAGCAGTTCTTC.

The rearrangement joins TRBV6-4 to TRBJ1-2; D perhaps matches TRBD1 (6 bases). Germline loops: CDR1 MRHNA, CDR2 SNTAGT. V was shortened by 2 bases and J by 7 bases, with 23 bases between the two germline ends. The CDR3 spans 17 residues. The chain's CDR3 is CASSDRDGGGSEVGYTF. CDR3 nucleotides: TGTGCCAGCAGTGACAGGGATGGGGGGGGCAGCGAGGTTGGCTACACCTTC.

V is TRBV9 and J is TRBJ2-3, with 10 bases identical to TRBD2. The ends lost 1 base at V and 3 bases at J; junction bases unmatched: 2. This CDR3 contains 15 residues. CDR1 and CDR2 (germline): SGDLS, YYNGEE. CDR3 DNA sequence: TGTGCCAGCAGCGTATCTAGCGGGAGTACAGATACGCAGTATTTT. As protein: CASSVSSGSTDTQYF.

The V and J genes are TRBV11-1 and TRBJ2-5; TRBD2 might be the D (7 bases). Germline V gene data show CDR1 as SGHAT and CDR2 as FQDESV (reference sequence). CDR3 length: 16 residues. V gave up 3 bases and J gave up 5 bases, with 19 bases separating them. CDR3 DNA: TGTGCCAGCAGCTTCCTCGACCGGGGGGCGGGGGAGACCCAGTACTTC. Residues: CASSFLDRGAGETQYF.

The V gene is TRBV19, the J gene TRBJ2-6; 10 positions match TRBD2. The CDR3 extends over 16 amino acids. CDR1 and CDR2 (germline): LNHDA, SQIVND (reference sequence). After removal of 5 bases from V and 3 bases from J, the junction contained 4 bases not matched to a gene. CDR3 in amino acids: CASSGASGSGANVLTF. CDR3 DNA sequence: TGTGCCAGTAGTGGAGCTAGCGGGAGTGGGGCCAACGTCCTGACTTTC. The full variable domain, in which reference TRBV19 and TRBJ2-6 provide the parts outside the CDR3, is DGGITQSPKYLFRKEGQNVTLSCEQNLNHDAMYWYRQDPGQGLRLIYYSQIVNDFQKGDIAEGYSVSREKKESFPLTVTSAQKNPTAFYLCASSGASGSGANVLTFGAGSRLTVL.

V gene TRBV18 combines with J gene TRBJ2-5, with D perhaps matching TRBD1 (6 bases). CDR1 is KGHSH and CDR2 is LQKENI in the germline V gene. The germline V and J ends were trimmed by 6 bases and 4 bases, with 12 bases remaining between them. CDR3 size: 13 residues. The CDR3: CASSPRRGETQYF. CDR3 sequence (DNA): TGTGCCAGCTCCCCCCGCAGGGGAGAGACCCAGTACTTC.

The J gene is TRBJ2-5, the V gene TRBV7-3; TRBD2 matches 8 bases. Germline CDR1 SGHTA, CDR2 FQGTGA. V shed 3 bases and J 5 bases; nucleotides not matched to a gene: 11. This CDR3 is 16 amino acids long. This CDR3 reads CASSFQAGRAGETQYF. As DNA, the CDR3 is TGTGCCAGCAGCTTCCAAGCCGGGAGGGCGGGGGAGACCCAGTACTTC.

The rearrangement links TRBV5-1 to TRBJ2-3, with a weak D call TRBD1 (6 bases). Trimming took 4 bases from V and 9 from J, leaving 18 bases between them. This CDR3 is built from 14 residues. The germline V gene has CDR1 SGHRS and CDR2 YFSETQ. CDR3 sequence (DNA): TGCGCCAGCAGCCAGGACGGACAGCCGGAGACGCAGTATTTT. Translating gives CASSQDGQPETQYF.

This clone came up once. The chain is built from TRBV6-1 and TRBJ2-1; perhaps TRBD2 as D (6 bases). Germline V gene lookup returns CDR1 MNHNS and CDR2 SASEGT. CDR3 length: 15 amino acids. V dropped 4 bases and J dropped 7 bases, with 17 bases sitting between them. The CDR3 DNA follows: TGTGCCAGCAGTGTGAAGACCCGGGGGAAGAATGAGCAGTTCTTC. Encoded protein: CASSVKTRGKNEQFF.

The CDR3 sequence: CASSPGTATYEQYF. The CDR3 nucleotides read TGTGCCAGCAGCCCCGGGACAGCCACCTACGAGCAGTACTTC. The V and J genes are TRBV7-8 and TRBJ2-7, with TRBD1 matching over 7 bases. V shed 5 bases and J 2 bases; nucleotides not matched to a gene: 6. The CDR3 is made up of 14 amino acids. Germline-derived CDR1 and CDR2 are SGHVS and FQNEAQ.

This chain joins TRBV6-1 and TRBJ2-7, with 9 nucleotides matching TRBD2. The length of the CDR3 is 15 residues. V shed 0 bases, J shed 0 bases, and the junction held 0 bases outside the gene matches. Germline V CDR1 and CDR2: MNHNS, SASEGT. The CDR3 loop reads CASSEATSGSYEQYF. DNA for the CDR3: TGTGCCAGCAGTGAAGCGACTAGCGGCTCCTACGAGCAGTACTTC.

This clone was counted only a few times. The chain carries TRBV14 and TRBJ2-1, with unresolved D. This CDR3 comprises 13 residues. Germline values: CDR1 SGHDN, CDR2 FVKESK. V was cut by 3 bases and J by 4 bases, with 7 bases left in between. CDR3 coding DNA: TGTGCCAGCAGCCATGGGCGATACAATGAGCAGTTCTTC. Its protein product is CASSHGRYNEQFF.